The entry below describes one T cell receptor beta chain. It lacks a known antigen. Base qualities are not recorded, but no much larger clone differs from it by a single base. The entry originates in a study of blood T cell repertoires in COVID-19 (dated by TCRdb to 2018 to 2021). General notes on the study: The collaborator samples originated in the United States, Italy and Spain and spanned the acute and convalescent phases of COVID-19. The prospective study material was composed of cDNA or gDNA derived from T cells, B-cell-depleted T cells, or PBMCs. Deeply sampled blood TCRbeta repertoires from subjects exposed to, actively infected with, or recovered from COVID-19 were included in the dataset. A freely available public database, intended as a resource for researchers studying the immune response to SARS-CoV-2, is where the repertoires were released. The samples were drawn from two sources: the first 160 participants of the ongoing ImmuneRACE study, and 950 to 1,500 subjects contributed by 6 global collaborators. The sample metadata nearly always contained a de-identified subject ID, COVID-19 status, age in years and sex. Where available, HLA class I and class II types were obtained from metadata supplied by the sample provider rather than from assay-based typing.

The immunoSEQ Assay, a bias-controlled multiplex PCR, was used to amplify TCRbeta CDR3 regions from genomic DNA. For the original study's pipeline: The number of nucleated cells in each sample was estimated from the amplification of reference gene primers within the assay. To quantify the absolute abundance of each unique TCRbeta CDR3 rearrangement, sequence reads were collapsed and filtered. For each sample, productive Simpson clonality was calculated as the square root of Simpson's diversity index over productive rearrangements. TCRdb provides this immuneACCESS table in a form limited to in-frame rearrangements. Some clones are lacking; in checked studies, under half of them reflect an unresolved V gene, and why the rest are absent is not known. V and J calls and clone size are those listed in that table; D and trimming were worked out from the DNA. Across this sample there are 200,000 to 250,000 clones, with about 87% seen only once. The ten most abundant clones make up 2.5% to 3% of the sample.

What the study reported, not specific to this receptor: The quantity of clinical and demographic metadata differed by source and by participant and was supplied without curation.

Participants in the prospective study were enrolled through a virtual design, were aged about 18 to 100 years, and lived in 20 to 30 United States geographic areas. In the prospective study, cohorts were assigned on the basis of participant-reported clinical history obtained from a screening survey and a study questionnaire. For ImmuneRACE Cohort 3, a participant was defined as recovered based on two consecutive negative NP/OP PCR tests, clearance by a healthcare professional, or resolution of symptoms. Each participant in the prospective study had whole blood, serum and a nasopharyngeal or oropharyngeal swab collected by mobile phlebotomists. Participants in the prospective study had the option to provide additional blood draws and questionnaires over an approximately 2-month period. Before DNA extraction, prospective study blood samples were shipped either frozen or at room temperature. For this chain, trimming is 6 bases at the V end and 2 bases at the J end, and the number of junction bases without a gene match is 3. There are 14 amino acids in the CDR3, from cysteine to phenylalanine inclusive. Just CDR3 DNA is preserved here, 42 bases in frame from base 1. CDR1 LNHDA and CDR2 SQIVND are derived from the germline V gene (reference sequence).

The clonotype originates from a woman aged 25-40 years who had recovered from COVID-19. The sequenced material came from PBMCs or T cells enriched from blood (not recorded which). The V and J genes are TRBV19 and TRBJ1-4, with 7 junctional bases fitting TRBD1. In nucleotides, the sequence is TGTGCCAGTAGATTCAGGGGGACTAATGAAAAACTGTTTTTT. This gives the protein CASRFRGTNEKLFF.